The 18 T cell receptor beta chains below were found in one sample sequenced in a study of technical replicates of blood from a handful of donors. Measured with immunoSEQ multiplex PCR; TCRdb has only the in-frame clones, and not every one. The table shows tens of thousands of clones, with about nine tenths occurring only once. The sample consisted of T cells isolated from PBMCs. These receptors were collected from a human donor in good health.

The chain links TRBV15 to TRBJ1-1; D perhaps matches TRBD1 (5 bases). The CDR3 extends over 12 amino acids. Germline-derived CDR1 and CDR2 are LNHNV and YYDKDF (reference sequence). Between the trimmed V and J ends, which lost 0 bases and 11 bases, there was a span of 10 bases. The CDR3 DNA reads TGTGCCACCAGCAGAGATAGGGGAGGCGCTTTCTTT. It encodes CATSRDRGGAFF.

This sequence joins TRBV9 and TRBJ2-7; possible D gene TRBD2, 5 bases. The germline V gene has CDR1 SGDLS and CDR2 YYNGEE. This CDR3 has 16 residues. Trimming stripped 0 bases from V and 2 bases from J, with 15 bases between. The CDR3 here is CASSVGSKPGTYEQYF. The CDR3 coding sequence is TGTGCCAGCAGCGTAGGCAGTAAACCGGGAACCTACGAGCAGTACTTC. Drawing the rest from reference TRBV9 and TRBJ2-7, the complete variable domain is DSGVTQTPKHLITATGQRVTLRCSPRSGDLSVYWYQQSLDQGLQFLIQYYNGEERAKGNILERFSAQQFPDLHSELNLSSLELGDSALYFCASSVGSKPGTYEQYFGPGTRLTVT.

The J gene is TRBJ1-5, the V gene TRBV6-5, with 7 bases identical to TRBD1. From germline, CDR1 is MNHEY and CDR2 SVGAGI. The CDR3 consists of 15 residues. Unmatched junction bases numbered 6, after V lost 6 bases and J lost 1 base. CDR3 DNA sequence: TGTGCCAGCAGCGCCTGGACAGGAAGCAATCAGCCCCAGCATTTT. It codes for CASSAWTGSNQPQHF.

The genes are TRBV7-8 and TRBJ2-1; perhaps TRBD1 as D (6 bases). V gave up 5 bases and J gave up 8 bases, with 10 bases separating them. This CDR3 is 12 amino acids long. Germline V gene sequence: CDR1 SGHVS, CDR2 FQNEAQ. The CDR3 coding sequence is TGTGCCAGCAGCCCCAACAGGGATGAGCAGTTCTTC. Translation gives CASSPNRDEQFF.

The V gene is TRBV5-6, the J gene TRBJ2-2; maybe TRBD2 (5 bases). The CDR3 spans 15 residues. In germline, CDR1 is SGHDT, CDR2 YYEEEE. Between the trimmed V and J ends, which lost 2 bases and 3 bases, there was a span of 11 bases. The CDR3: CASSLEGLYTGELFF. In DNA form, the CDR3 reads TGTGCCAGCAGCTTAGAGGGATTATACACCGGGGAGCTGTTTTTT.

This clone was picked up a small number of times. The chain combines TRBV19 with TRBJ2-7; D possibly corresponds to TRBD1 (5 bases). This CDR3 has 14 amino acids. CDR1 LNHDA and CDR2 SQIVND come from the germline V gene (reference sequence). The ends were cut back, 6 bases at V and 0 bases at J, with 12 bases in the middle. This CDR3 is CASRQAGYSYEQYF. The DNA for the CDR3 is TGTGCCAGTAGACAGGCAGGATACTCCTACGAGCAGTACTTC.

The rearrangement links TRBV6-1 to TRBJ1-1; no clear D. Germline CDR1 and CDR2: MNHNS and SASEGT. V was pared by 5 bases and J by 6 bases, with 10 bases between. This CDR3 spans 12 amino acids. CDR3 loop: CASSYTSAEAFF. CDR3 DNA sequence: TGTGCCAGCAGTTATACAAGTGCTGAAGCTTTCTTT.

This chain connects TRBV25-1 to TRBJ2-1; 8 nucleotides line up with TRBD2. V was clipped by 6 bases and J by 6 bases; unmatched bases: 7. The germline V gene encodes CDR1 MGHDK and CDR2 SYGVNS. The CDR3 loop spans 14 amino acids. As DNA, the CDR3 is TGTGCCAGCAGCACAAGCGGGGGAATCAATGAGCAGTTCTTC. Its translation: CASSTSGGINEQFF.

The CDR3: CASSYEFRYGYTF. The CDR3 nucleotides are TGTGCCAGCAGTTACGAGTTCCGCTATGGCTACACCTTC. J is TRBJ1-2 and V is TRBV6-5; D not certain. Trimming stripped 2 bases from V and 4 bases from J, with 8 bases between. The CDR3 length is 13 residues. Germline V gene data show CDR1 as MNHEY and CDR2 as SVGAGI.

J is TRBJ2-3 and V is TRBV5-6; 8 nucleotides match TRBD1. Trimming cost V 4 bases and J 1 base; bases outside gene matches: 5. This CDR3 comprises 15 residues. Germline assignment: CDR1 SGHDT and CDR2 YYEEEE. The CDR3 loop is CASSLLQGGTDTQYF. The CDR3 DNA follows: TGTGCCAGCAGCCTCCTACAGGGGGGCACAGATACGCAGTATTTT.

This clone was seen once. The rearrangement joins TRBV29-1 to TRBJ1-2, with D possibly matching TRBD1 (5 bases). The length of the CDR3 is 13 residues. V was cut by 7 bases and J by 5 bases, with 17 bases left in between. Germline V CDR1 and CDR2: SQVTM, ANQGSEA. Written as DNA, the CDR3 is TGCAGCGCCCCTGACAGATCCACTTATGGCTACACCTTC. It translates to CSAPDRSTYGYTF.

CDR3 bases: TGTGCCAGCATGTGGACTAGCGGAAGAAGCTCCTACAATGAGCAGTTCTTC. As protein: CASMWTSGRSSYNEQFF. The V call is TRBV27, the J call TRBJ2-1, with 10 bases lining up with TRBD2. Per germline, CDR1 MNHEY and CDR2 SMNVEV (reference sequence). The CDR3 contains 17 residues. After removal of 7 bases from V and 0 bases from J, the junction contained 9 bases not matched to a gene.

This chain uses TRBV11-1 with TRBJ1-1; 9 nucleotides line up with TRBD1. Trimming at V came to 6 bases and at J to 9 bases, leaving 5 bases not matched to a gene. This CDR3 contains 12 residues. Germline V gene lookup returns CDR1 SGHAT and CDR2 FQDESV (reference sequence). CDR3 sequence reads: CASSGTGRKAFF. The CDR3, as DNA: TGTGCCAGCAGTGGGACAGGGAGGAAAGCTTTCTTT.

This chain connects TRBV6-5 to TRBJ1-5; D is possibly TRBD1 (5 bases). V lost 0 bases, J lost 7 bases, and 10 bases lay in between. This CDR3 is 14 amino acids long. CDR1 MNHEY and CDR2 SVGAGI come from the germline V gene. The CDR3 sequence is CASSYSEGEQPQHF. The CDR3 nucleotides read TGTGCCAGCAGTTACTCGGAAGGGGAACAGCCCCAGCATTTT.

CDR3 coding DNA: TGTGCCAGCAGCCCTGGACAGTCCTACGAGCAGTACTTC. It codes for CASSPGQSYEQYF. The chain combines TRBV7-8 with TRBJ2-7, with D perhaps TRBD1 (6 bases). V lost 5 bases, J lost 1 base, and 9 bases lay in between. Germline V lookup: CDR1 SGHVS, CDR2 FQNEAQ. There are 13 residues in the CDR3.

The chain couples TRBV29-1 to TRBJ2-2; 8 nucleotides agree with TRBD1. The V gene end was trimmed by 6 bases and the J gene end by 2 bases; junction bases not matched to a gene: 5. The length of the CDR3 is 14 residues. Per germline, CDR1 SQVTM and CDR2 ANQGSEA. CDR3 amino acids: CSVRDRTNTGELFF. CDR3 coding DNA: TGCAGCGTCCGGGACAGGACTAACACCGGGGAGCTGTTTTTT.

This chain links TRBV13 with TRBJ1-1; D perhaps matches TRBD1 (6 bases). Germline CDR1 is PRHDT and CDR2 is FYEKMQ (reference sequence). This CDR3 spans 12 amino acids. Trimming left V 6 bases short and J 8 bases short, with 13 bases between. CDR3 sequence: CASSHSGAEAFF. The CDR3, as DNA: TGTGCCAGCAGTCATTCAGGGGCGGAAGCTTTCTTT.

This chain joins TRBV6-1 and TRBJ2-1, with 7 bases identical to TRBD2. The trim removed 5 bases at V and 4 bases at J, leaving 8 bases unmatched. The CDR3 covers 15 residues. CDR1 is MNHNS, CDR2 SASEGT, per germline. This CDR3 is CASSQTGGFYNEQFF. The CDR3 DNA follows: TGTGCCAGCAGTCAAACGGGGGGTTTTTACAATGAGCAGTTCTTC.